The present TCR beta chain was sequenced within a study of blood T cell repertoires in COVID-19. About the study: Some COVID-19 samples were acute and others convalescent; all came from the United States, Italy and Spain. Sample material is recorded as cDNA or gDNA derived from T cells, B-cell-depleted T cells, or PBMCs.

Authors' processing steps: It was from reference gene primer amplification that nucleated cell counts were estimated. This table comes from immunoSEQ multiplex PCR, and its TCRdb copy is limited to in-frame clones, with some not included. The DNA gave D and trimming, while V, J and clone size come from that table. The sample includes roughly 250,000 clones, more than 65% seen only once; the top ten take roughly 4%. Germline CDR1 reads MNHEY; CDR2 reads SMNVEV (reference sequence). The ends lost 3 bases at V and 7 bases at J; junction bases unmatched: 8. The CDR3 contains 16 residues. The specimen was peripheral blood. The chain uses TRBV27 and TRBJ1-6; TRBD1 matches at 8 bases. The clonotype comes from a woman in her thirties or forties with active or convalescent COVID-19. In DNA form, the CDR3 reads TGTGCCAGCAGTTTGACAGGGGTCGGGACAAATTCACCCCTCCACTTT. Translation: CASSLTGVGTNSPLHF.